This T cell receptor beta chain was recovered during a study of identifying expanded T cells in peripheral blood. Study conclusions and caveats: Roughly two-week clone count variance significantly increased as total template count grew.

Comment on this clone: What it recognizes is unknown.

The length of the CDR3 is 15 residues. Germline-derived CDR1 and CDR2 are SGHNT and YYREEE (reference sequence). V lost 4 bases and J 1 base, leaving 14 bases between the germline ends. Clones were read by immunoSEQ multiplex PCR, and TCRdb kept only the in-frame ones, dropping some. The data show 50,000 to 65,000 clones, more than 70% seen once. This sequence was found in a person between 18 and 75 years old in good health. The chain has TRBV5-4 and TRBJ1-1; D uncertain. Material for sequencing was blood. This CDR3 is CASSPSRSQNTEAFF. CDR3 bases: TGTGCCAGCAGCCCCAGCAGATCCCAGAACACTGAAGCTTTCTTT.